Listed here are 4 T cell receptor beta chains from one sample, sequenced in a study of shared clonotypes between healthy human individuals (dated by TCRdb to 2020 to 2021). The library was generated by the immunoSEQ multiplex PCR assay. TCRdb mirrors the immuneACCESS table, restricted to in-frame sequences. Some clones are absent from its copies; in checked studies, under half trace to an unresolved V gene, and the reason for the others is unknown. For this sample there are about 1.1 million clones; roughly 80% appear just once. Approximately 0.95% of the sample rests with the top ten. Sequenced sample: memory CD4+ T cells from PBMCs. The sample's cell subset or site label, in plain terms: CD45RA-negative fraction. The receptors were sampled from a man between 18 and 35 years old in good health. Some clones in this sample may be carry-over from other donors' samples.

The rearrangement joins TRBV29-1 to TRBJ2-3; D gene unclear. The CDR3 consists of 12 residues. From germline, CDR1 is SQVTM and CDR2 ANQGSEA. The V gene lost 6 bases and the J gene lost 8 bases, with 15 bases spanning the gap. Written as DNA, the CDR3 is TGCAGCGTACTACAGTCAGCAGGTACGCAGTATTTT. Translation gives CSVLQSAGTQYF.

This clone was picked up a small number of times. The chain uses TRBV27 and TRBJ2-3; no firm D call. The CDR3 is 15 residues long. Germline V gene data show CDR1 as MNHEY and CDR2 as SMNVEV (reference sequence). V gave up 2 bases and J gave up 2 bases, with 11 bases separating them. CDR3 sequence reads: CASSLNWTPTDTQYF. In DNA form, the CDR3 reads TGTGCCAGCAGTTTAAACTGGACCCCCACAGATACGCAGTATTTT.

The chain is built from TRBV5-6 and TRBJ1-4; no reliable D call. V shed 4 bases and J shed 1 base, with 14 bases lying between them. CDR3 length: 16 residues. Germline V CDR1 and CDR2: SGHDT, YYEEEE. The CDR3 DNA is TGTGCCAGCAGCCACCGAGAGGGCGGAACTAATGAAAAACTGTTTTTT. It translates to CASSHREGGTNEKLFF. Full variable domain (missing parts from reference TRBV5-6 and TRBJ1-4): DAGVTQSPTHLIKTRGQQVTLRCSPKSGHDTVSWYQQALGQGPQFIFQYYEEEERQRGNFPDRFSGHQFPNYSSELNVNALLLGDSALYLCASSHREGGTNEKLFFGSGTQLSVL.

This clone has only a few counts. The gene calls are TRBV5-4 and TRBJ2-3; perhaps TRBD2 as D (6 bases). This CDR3 is 15 amino acids long. The V end lost 5 bases, the J end lost 4 bases, and 17 bases lay between the germline ends. Germline CDR1 reads SGHNT; CDR2 reads YYREEE (reference sequence). The CDR3 DNA reads as TGTGCCAGCAGGAGGGACTCGGATGTCGCAGATACGCAGTATTTT. Its protein product is CASRRDSDVADTQYF.